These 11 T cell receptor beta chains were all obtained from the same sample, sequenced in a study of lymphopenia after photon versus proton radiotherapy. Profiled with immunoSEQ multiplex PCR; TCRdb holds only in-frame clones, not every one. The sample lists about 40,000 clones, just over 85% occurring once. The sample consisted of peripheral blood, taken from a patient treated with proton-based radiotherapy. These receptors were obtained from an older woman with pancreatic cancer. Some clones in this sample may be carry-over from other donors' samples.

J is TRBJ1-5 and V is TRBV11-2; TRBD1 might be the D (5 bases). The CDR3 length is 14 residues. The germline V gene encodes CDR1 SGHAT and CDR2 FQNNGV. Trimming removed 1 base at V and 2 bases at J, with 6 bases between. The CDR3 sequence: CASSLAQGNQPQHF. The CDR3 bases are TGTGCCAGCAGCTTAGCACAGGGCAATCAGCCCCAGCATTTT.

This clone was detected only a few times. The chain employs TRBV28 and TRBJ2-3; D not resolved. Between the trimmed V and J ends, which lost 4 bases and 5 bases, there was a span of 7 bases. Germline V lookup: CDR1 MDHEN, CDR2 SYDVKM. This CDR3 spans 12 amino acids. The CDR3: CASSWLRDTQYF. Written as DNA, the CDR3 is TGTGCCAGCAGTTGGCTAAGAGATACGCAGTATTTT.

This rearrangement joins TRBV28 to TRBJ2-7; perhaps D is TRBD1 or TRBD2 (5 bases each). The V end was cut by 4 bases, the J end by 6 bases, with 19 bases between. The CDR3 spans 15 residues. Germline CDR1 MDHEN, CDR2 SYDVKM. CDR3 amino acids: CASSSPGSLATEQYF. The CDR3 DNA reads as TGTGCCAGCAGTTCTCCAGGGTCTTTAGCGACCGAGCAGTACTTC.

This CDR3 reads CASSRGLAGDNEQFF. The CDR3 coding sequence is TGCGCCAGCAGCCGGGGACTAGCGGGGGACAATGAGCAGTTCTTC. The chain joins TRBV4-3 to TRBJ2-1, with 14 bases lining up with TRBD2. The V and J ends lost 4 bases and 5 bases, in that order; junction bases with no gene match: 1. From germline, CDR1 is LGHNA and CDR2 YSLEER. This CDR3 is built from 15 residues.

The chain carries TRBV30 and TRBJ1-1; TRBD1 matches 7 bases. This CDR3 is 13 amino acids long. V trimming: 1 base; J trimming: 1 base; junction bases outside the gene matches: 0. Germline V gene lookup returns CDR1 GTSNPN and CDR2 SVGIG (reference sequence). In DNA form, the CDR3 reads TGTGCCTGGAGTGGACAGGGGAACACTGAAGCTTTCTTT. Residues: CAWSGQGNTEAFF.

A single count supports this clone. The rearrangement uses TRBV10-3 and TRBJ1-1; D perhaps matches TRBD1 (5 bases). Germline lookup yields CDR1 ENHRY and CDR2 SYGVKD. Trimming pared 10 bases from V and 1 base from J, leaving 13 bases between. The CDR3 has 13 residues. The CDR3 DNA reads TGTGCCAACCGATTCGACAGGAACACTGAAGCTTTCTTT. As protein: CANRFDRNTEAFF.

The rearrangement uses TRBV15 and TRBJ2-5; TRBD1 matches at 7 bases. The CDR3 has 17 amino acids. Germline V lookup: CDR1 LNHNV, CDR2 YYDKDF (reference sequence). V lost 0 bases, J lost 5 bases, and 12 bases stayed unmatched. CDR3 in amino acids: CATSRDLGTAWGETQYF. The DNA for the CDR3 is TGTGCCACCAGCAGAGATCTAGGGACAGCGTGGGGGGAGACCCAGTACTTC.

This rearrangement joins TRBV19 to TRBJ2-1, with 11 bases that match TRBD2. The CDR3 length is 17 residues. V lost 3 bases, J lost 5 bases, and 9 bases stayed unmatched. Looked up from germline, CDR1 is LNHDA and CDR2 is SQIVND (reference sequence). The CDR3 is CASSMGLAAIPHNEQFF. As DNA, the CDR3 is TGTGCCAGTAGTATGGGACTAGCGGCAATACCTCACAATGAGCAGTTCTTC.

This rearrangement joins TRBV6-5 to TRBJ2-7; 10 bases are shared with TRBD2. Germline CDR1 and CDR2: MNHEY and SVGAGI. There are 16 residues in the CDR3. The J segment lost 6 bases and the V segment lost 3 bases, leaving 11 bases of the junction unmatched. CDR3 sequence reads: CASSYRPSGSLGEQYF. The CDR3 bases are TGTGCCAGCAGTTATCGCCCTAGCGGGAGTTTGGGCGAGCAGTACTTC.

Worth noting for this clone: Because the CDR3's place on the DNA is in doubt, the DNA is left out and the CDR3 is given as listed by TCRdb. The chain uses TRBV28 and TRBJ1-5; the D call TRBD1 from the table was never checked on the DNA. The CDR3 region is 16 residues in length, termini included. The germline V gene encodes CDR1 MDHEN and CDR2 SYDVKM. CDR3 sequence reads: CASSSSTGNRNQPQHF.

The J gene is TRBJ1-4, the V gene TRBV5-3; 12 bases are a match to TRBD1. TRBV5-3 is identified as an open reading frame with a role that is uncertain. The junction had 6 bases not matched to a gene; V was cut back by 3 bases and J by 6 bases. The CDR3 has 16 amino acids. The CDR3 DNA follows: TGTGCCAGAAGCTGGGGGACAGGGGGCCGGGATGAAAAACTGTTTTTT. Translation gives CARSWGTGGRDEKLFF.